This T cell receptor (beta chain) is from a study of T-cell memory formation after mild COVID-19 (TCRdb year 2021). Some background on the complete study: Most TCR sequence clusters were specific to one of the two donors. In a couple of donors, T-cell clones that expanded and contracted after mild COVID-19 were tracked by sequencing TCRalpha and TCRbeta repertoires over time. The cohort comprised two young, previously healthy adult volunteers, one female and one male.

Ficoll-Paque density gradient centrifugation was the method used to isolate PBMCs. The sequencing machine was an Illumina NovaSeq 6000. TCRalpha and TCRbeta cDNA libraries were constructed by 5'RACE with constant-segment primers, with sample barcodes and unique molecular identifiers being introduced. RNA was extracted from every sample with Trizol reagent. The libraries were amplified in two PCR steps, and the second step added a second sample barcode and Illumina TruSeq adapters. Sequencing of libraries was performed on an Illumina NovaSeq with 2 x 150 bp paired-end reads. The authors processed their data as follows. Reads were demultiplexed and collapsed into UMI-guided consensus sequences with migec v1.2.7. Using mixcr v2.1.11, the UMI consensuses were aligned to TRA and TRB V and J templates and assembled into clonotypes. A clonotype was counted as expanded or contracted only if both edgeR and NoisET called the change significant, with noise models trained on biological replicates. edgeR calls used a false discovery rate-adjusted p below 0.01 and a log2 fold-change threshold of 1. As an exploratory analysis of dynamics, max-normalized trajectories of the 1000 most abundant clonotypes were examined by PCA with hierarchical clustering. Separately sequenced CD4+ and CD8+ repertoires were used to assign the CD4 or CD8 phenotype of responding clones. TCRdb trimmed public reads at Q25 via fastp, called clones via MiXCR and kept in-frame beta chains. Rows are combined by CDR3 protein, so each entry shows the most common genes and DNA. TCRdb, not the original authors, processed these V and J calls. Across this sample there are about 140,000 distinct CDR3 sequences, with 13% to 15% seen only once. The ten largest make up around 27% of the sample.

From V the trimming removes 4 bases and from J it removes 2 bases, while the gene matches leave 5 bases of the junction unaccounted for. Including the terminal cysteine and phenylalanine, the CDR3 comprises 14 residues. The entry retains the CDR3 DNA only, 42 bases that are in frame from base 1. CDR1 SGHDT and CDR2 YYEEEE are derived from the germline V gene. Study-wide findings and limitations: Contracting CD4+ clones were found mainly in CM and EM memory subsets, while CD8+ clones were enriched in EMRA. The second-wave clones that peaked on day 37 were not confirmed to be SARS-CoV-2 specific. Only a couple of mild cases were covered by the study, and larger cohorts that include severe cases with pre-infection samples were considered necessary. Some responding clones were detected in pre-infection memory, suggesting pre-existing cross-reactive memory T cells joined the SARS-CoV-2 response. Clones that contracted from day 15 to 85 showed balanced CD4/CD8 phenotypes, whereas a second wave of clones that expanded from day 15 to 37 leaned towards CD4+.

This clonotype was counted between two and nine times. It lacks a known antigen. There are no base qualities to consult, and no much larger clone falls within one base. The rearranged segments are TRBV5-6 and TRBJ1-2; 7 nucleotides in the junction match TRBD1. The specimen was PBMCs or a T cell subset sorted from them (not recorded which). The TCR sequence derives from an adult woman who had mild COVID-19 (a few samples of this study predate the infection). The sample titles of this study are shuffled in the database, so cell type and time point are left out; the donor was told from shared clones. The CDR3 corresponds to CASSTVTGNYGYTF. The nucleotides read TGTGCCAGCAGCACTGTGACAGGGAACTATGGCTACACCTTC.